This T cell receptor beta chain derives from a study of T cell repertoires in cytomegalovirus infection. The V gene lost 5 bases and the J gene lost 5 bases, with 12 bases spanning the gap. The CDR3 extends over 13 amino acids. Germline V gene lookup returns CDR1 SGHAT and CDR2 FQNNGV. TCRdb analysed the reads with MiXCR anew, one entry per CDR3 protein. The sample yields a few hundred thousand distinct CDR3 sequences, roughly 42% seen once. As concerns this clonotype: The target antigen is unknown.

The chain couples TRBV11-2 to TRBJ1-1; no reliable D call. The receptor was isolated from a human donor in good health (CMV status not recorded). Some clones in this sample may be carry-over from other donors' samples. Sequenced material: cultured PBMCs, taken from culture after CMV antigen stimulation. This CDR3 is CASSRLALTEAFF. CDR3 nucleotide sequence: TGTGCCAGCAGCCGGCTAGCGCTGACTGAAGCTTTCTTT.